This passage covers 13 T cell receptor beta chains from one sample sequenced in a study of cytomegalovirus exposure and HLA in healthy donors. In the PCR, 60 Vbeta and 13 Jbeta primers were used. Clones were read by immunoSEQ multiplex PCR, and TCRdb kept only the in-frame ones, dropping some. The sample table includes about 100,000 clones. Sequenced material: PBMCs. These receptors all come from a girl under 18 in good health and CMV-seropositive.

This sequence joins TRBV11-3 and TRBJ1-1, with TRBD1 identical over 7 bases. V was pared by 5 bases and J by 6 bases, with 12 bases of the junction left unmatched. Germline CDR1 and CDR2: SGHNT and YENEEA. The CDR3 is made up of 15 amino acids. CDR3 sequence reads: CASSLAGQFHSEAFF. In DNA, the CDR3 is TGTGCCAGCAGCCTGGCGGGACAGTTTCATTCTGAAGCTTTCTTT.

The chain has TRBV5-1 and TRBJ1-5; the D gene is possibly TRBD1 (6 bases). CDR3 length: 14 residues. The germline V and J ends were trimmed by 2 bases and 6 bases, with 12 bases remaining between them. In germline, CDR1 is SGHRS, CDR2 YFSETQ. The CDR3 DNA sequence: TGCGCCAGCAGCTTAGGGGACAAGGGTCAGCCCCAGCATTTT. Protein sequence: CASSLGDKGQPQHF.

The chain is built from TRBV6-1 and TRBJ1-5; D may be TRBD1 (5 bases). The V end lost 7 bases, the J end lost 7 bases, and 14 bases lay between the germline ends. The V gene's germline CDR1 is MNHNS and CDR2 SASEGT. CDR3 length: 13 amino acids. The CDR3 is CASTDSRAQPQHF. Here the CDR3 DNA reads TGTGCCAGCACCGACAGTAGGGCCCAGCCCCAGCATTTT.

The chain joins TRBV9 to TRBJ1-2; TRBD1 is a possible D gene (6 bases). This CDR3 is built from 16 residues. Germline V gene sequence: CDR1 SGDLS, CDR2 YYNGEE. V dropped 0 bases and J dropped 6 bases, with 18 bases sitting between them. CDR3 sequence: CASSVGGVGRGDGYTF. CDR3 nucleotides: TGTGCCAGCAGCGTAGGGGGCGTGGGCAGGGGTGATGGCTACACCTTC.

This rearrangement joins TRBV7-8 to TRBJ2-5; no firm D call. The CDR3 runs 13 residues. Trimming removed 4 bases from V and 5 bases from J, with 11 bases in between. Germline V CDR1 and CDR2: SGHVS, FQNEAQ. The CDR3 region has the DNA TGTGCCAGCAGCTGGGCGAATAAGGAGACCCAGTACTTC. Translation: CASSWANKETQYF. The variable domain in full, with the rest retrieved from reference TRBV7-8 and TRBJ2-5, is GAGVSQSPRYKVAKRGQDVALRCDPISGHVSLFWYQQALGQGPEFLTYFQNEAQLDKSGLPSDRFFAERPEGSVSTLKIQRTQQEDSAVYLCASSWANKETQYFGPGTRLLVL.

The rearrangement joins TRBV4-1 to TRBJ1-5, with 7 bases that match TRBD1. The CDR3 is 15 residues long. V lost 1 base, J lost 4 bases, and 4 bases stayed unmatched. In germline, CDR1 is MGHRA, CDR2 YSYEKL. CDR3 residues: CASSQGIQGNQPQHF. CDR3 nucleotide sequence: TGCGCCAGCAGCCAAGGTATACAGGGGAATCAGCCCCAGCATTTT.

This chain uses TRBV7-3 with TRBJ2-7; D may be TRBD2 (6 bases). Trimming cost V 2 bases and J 3 bases, with 11 bases left between them. The germline gives CDR1 SGHTA, CDR2 FQGTGA. The CDR3 has 14 residues. As DNA, the CDR3 is TGTGCCAGCAGCTTAGCGGAGGGCCTCTACGAGCAGTACTTC. This gives the protein CASSLAEGLYEQYF.

This sequence joins TRBV5-1 and TRBJ1-4; D remains ambiguous. V shed 1 base and J shed 0 bases, with 13 bases lying between them. CDR1 SGHRS and CDR2 YFSETQ come from the germline V gene. There are 17 residues in the CDR3. The CDR3 DNA reads TGCGCCAGCAGCTTGTCCGTTGGCAGTGCAACTAATGAAAAACTGTTTTTT. Amino acid sequence: CASSLSVGSATNEKLFF.

The rearrangement links TRBV7-9 to TRBJ1-2; TRBD1 agrees at 9 bases. Looked up from germline, CDR1 is SEHNR and CDR2 is FQNEAQ (reference sequence). The CDR3 is made up of 15 amino acids. V lost 5 bases, J lost 2 bases, and 6 bases stayed unmatched. The CDR3 here is CASSAWTGENYGYTF. The CDR3 DNA follows: TGTGCCAGCAGCGCCTGGACAGGGGAAAACTATGGCTACACCTTC.

The rearrangement uses TRBV5-1 and TRBJ1-1, with TRBD1 matching 8 bases. Trimming took 4 bases from V and 4 from J; bases not matched to a gene: 9. There are 15 residues in the CDR3. CDR1 and CDR2 from the germline V gene are SGHRS and YFSETQ. The CDR3 coding sequence is TGCGCCAGCAGCACCGACAGGGGCCGGATCACTGAAGCTTTCTTT. As protein: CASSTDRGRITEAFF.

This chain uses TRBV9 with TRBJ2-7, with 10 bases aligning to TRBD1. V lost 4 bases to trimming and J lost 6 bases; unmatched junction nucleotides: 7. CDR1 SGDLS and CDR2 YYNGEE come from the germline V gene. CDR3 length: 14 amino acids. CDR3 sequence (DNA): TGTGCCAGCAGCATCCGGGACAGGGGAACCGAGCAGTACTTC. This sequence encodes CASSIRDRGTEQYF. Combining the CDR3 with reference TRBV9 and TRBJ2-7 gives the whole variable domain DSGVTQTPKHLITATGQRVTLRCSPRSGDLSVYWYQQSLDQGLQFLIQYYNGEERAKGNILERFSAQQFPDLHSELNLSSLELGDSALYFCASSIRDRGTEQYFGPGTRLTVT.

The chain combines TRBV9 with TRBJ2-1; 10 bases are shared with TRBD1. V trimming: 3 bases; J trimming: 6 bases; junction bases outside the gene matches: 3. CDR1 and CDR2 (germline): SGDLS, YYNGEE. The CDR3 totals 14 residues. CDR3 in amino acids: CASSGGQGFNEQFF. CDR3 in DNA: TGTGCCAGCAGCGGGGGACAGGGGTTCAATGAGCAGTTCTTC.

The rearrangement joins TRBV30 to TRBJ2-1; a weak D match, TRBD2 (7 bases). Germline V gene data show CDR1 as GTSNPN and CDR2 as SVGIG (reference sequence). The V end lost 3 bases, the J end lost 4 bases, and 19 bases lay between the germline ends. CDR3 size: 16 residues. The chain's CDR3 is CAWRGGQGPFYNEQFF. As DNA, the CDR3 is TGTGCCTGGAGGGGGGGGCAGGGTCCCTTTTACAATGAGCAGTTCTTC.